Included here is one TCR beta chain sequence, with context. Enrolled through a virtual design, the participants were between roughly 18 and 89 years of age and came from about two dozen US areas. Cohorts were assigned according to the clinical history that participants reported. The data were obtained in a study of blood T cell repertoires in COVID-19. The wider study: Sample material is recorded as cDNA or gDNA derived from T cells, B-cell-depleted T cells, or PBMCs.

Original data processing: Reference gene primer amplification gave nucleated cell count estimates. This table comes from immunoSEQ multiplex PCR, and its TCRdb copy is limited to in-frame clones, with some not included. The DNA gave D and trimming, while V, J and clone size come from that table. The data contain approximately 200,000 clones, roughly 80% of them singletons. Sequenced material: PBMCs or T cells enriched from blood (not recorded which). This TCR derives from a woman between 35 and 50 years old with acute COVID-19.

The CDR3 loop reads CASSADRGTYNEQFF. Here the CDR3 DNA reads TGCGCCAGCAGCGCCGACAGGGGAACCTACAATGAGCAGTTCTTC. The J gene is TRBJ2-1, the V gene TRBV5-1; 8 positions agree with TRBD1. Germline values: CDR1 SGHRS, CDR2 YFSETQ. The length of the CDR3 is 15 residues. Unmatched junction bases numbered 5, after V lost 4 bases and J lost 2 bases. Based on the CDR3 plus reference TRBV5-1 and TRBJ2-1, the full variable domain is KAGVTQTPRYLIKTRGQQVTLSCSPISGHRSVSWYQQTPGQGLQFLFEYFSETQRNKGNFPGRFSGRQFSNSRSEMNVSTLELGDSALYLCASSADRGTYNEQFFGPGTRLTVL.